This T cell receptor beta chain stems from a study of blood T cells in healthy people across ages. The study's findings and limits: PBMCs were not sorted, which prevented a conclusive comparison of naive versus antigen-experienced cells. Age advanced and TCR beta diversity per million T cells fell, roughly linearly.

Combining a sample-barcoded 5' primer with a J-beta primer mix, a second PCR ran for 7 to 11 cycles. TCRdb itself ran the 5' RACE reads through MiXCR, one entry per CDR3 protein. The top ten hold roughly 24% of the sample, which has around 1,800,000 distinct CDR3 sequences, 39% seen once. The CDR3 covers 13 residues. Germline V lookup: CDR1 MNHEY, CDR2 SVGEGT. Unmatched junction bases numbered 3, after V lost 6 bases and J lost 4 bases. For this clonotype: Its specificity is unknown.

The origin of this receptor is a human donor in good health. The rearrangement links TRBV6-2 or TRBV6-3 to TRBJ1-3; 7 bases are shared with TRBD1. Sequencing was performed on blood. This chain's CDR3 is CASSGTDGNTIYF. CDR3 coding DNA: TGTGCCAGCAGCGGGACAGACGGAAACACCATATATTTT.